The source of this TCR beta chain is a study of OX40 agonist ivuxolimab in advanced cancers. Study-wide context: Ivuxolimab was an agonistic, fully human IgG2 monoclonal antibody directed against OX40 (CD134), a costimulatory receptor. Intravenous ivuxolimab was administered to patients every 2 weeks at six dose levels: 0.01, 0.1, 0.3, 1.5, 3 and 10 mg/kg. In the dose-escalation cohort, around four fifths of patients were male, and the mean age was approximately 64 years, with a range of roughly 23 to 85. Peripheral TCRbeta sequencing was intended to test whether TCR sequence diversity was altered and clonal T-cell expansion was caused by ivuxolimab. Among the approximately 50 dose-escalation patients, some 19 had hepatocellular carcinoma, around 15 melanoma, 9 renal cell carcinoma and 9 head and neck cancer. Three dose-escalation patients achieved partial responses, one with hepatocellular carcinoma and two with cutaneous melanoma. The paper describes the monotherapy dose-escalation part (N of about 52 patients) of the phase I trial of ivuxolimab. Prior anti-PD-1, anti-PD-L1 or anti-CTLA-4 therapy was permitted, and approximately 41% of dose-escalation patients had received checkpoint inhibitors. Findings and caveats that apply to the study as a whole: Antigen specificity was not determined for the clonally expanded peripheral T cells. Partial responders in the 0.1-3.0 mg/kg groups had among the lowest normalized peripheral clonal expansion, especially among CD8+ T cells. After ivuxolimab, expanded clones were on average more numerous among CD8+ T cells than among CD4+ T cells. Clonal expansion of both CD4+ and CD8+ blood T cells was observed from baseline to week 6 at doses 0.1 to 3.0 mg/kg. Low levels of normalized T-cell clonal expansion were also shown by some nonresponding patients.

A distance of 15 bases separates the germline ends of V and J, which lose 7 bases and 4 bases respectively. From the cysteine through the phenylalanine, the CDR3 covers 14 amino acids. Of all the DNA, just the CDR3 is kept, 42 bases in frame from base 1. As encoded in the germline V gene, CDR1 is MNHEY while CDR2 is SVGAGI. Patients with autoimmune disease history or receiving systemic immunosuppression were excluded from the trial. Peripheral blood for TCR sequencing was collected from all dose cohorts at baseline, on cycle 4 day 1, and on cycle 7 day 1. The samples were drawn from a first-in-human, open-label, multicenter phase I dose-escalation trial of ivuxolimab. Adults with locally advanced or metastatic melanoma, renal cell, hepatocellular, or head and neck squamous cell carcinoma were enrolled in the trial. Before TCR sequencing, CD4+ T cells and CD8+ T cells from peripheral blood were sorted into separate populations.

For this clone: The specificity of this receptor is unknown. Within one base of it there is no much larger clone, and no base qualities were kept.

Genomic DNA was extracted from sorted cells for sequencing of the TCRbeta CDR3 region. The immunoSEQ Assay was used to sequence the TCRbeta CDR3 regions. The immuneACCESS repertoire file appears here via TCRdb, limited to in-frame rearrangements. These files lack a portion of the clones; in checked studies, under half of the deficit traces to unresolved V genes, and the cause of the others is not known. The sample contains approximately 81,000 clones, roughly 80% of them found a single time. The ten most abundant clones make up roughly 4.5% of the sample. The sequences come from CD4+ or CD8+ T cells sorted from blood, collected in a trial of the OX40 agonist ivuxolimab. This receptor was obtained from an adult with an advanced solid tumor such as melanoma, head and neck, liver or kidney cancer. Recombination linked TRBV6-5 to TRBJ2-3; perhaps TRBD2 is the D gene, with 6 bases matching. The nucleotide sequence is given as TGTGCCAGCAAAAGGAGGGCCGGGTCAGATACGCAGTATTTT. This translates into CASKRRAGSDTQYF.